These 21 T cell receptor beta chains were all obtained from the same sample, sequenced in a study of molecular identifiers for immune sequencing clone quantification. TCRdb itself ran the PCR reads through MiXCR, one entry per CDR3 protein. The sample has over 600,000 distinct CDR3 sequences; nearly 20% are singletons. The sample taken for sequencing was naive CD8+ T cells from blood, with Jurkat cell RNA spiked in. Indicated subset: FACS-sorted CD8+CD4-CCR7+CD45RA+ naive T cells. These receptors came from a human donor in good health. Some libraries in this study had Jurkat cell RNA spiked in.

About this clonotype itself: A much larger clone lies a single base off, so this may be a read error. The chain links TRBV20-1 to TRBJ2-7; D not resolved. The germline V gene encodes CDR1 DFQATT and CDR2 SNEGSKA (reference sequence). CDR3 length: 14 amino acids. Trimming took 0 bases from V and 5 from J, leaving 14 bases between them. CDR3 sequence: CSARDLSTTHEQYF. CDR3 in DNA: TGCAGTGCTAGAGATCTAAGTACTACCCACGAGCAGTACTTC.

At least ten counts were recorded for this clonotype. The gene calls are TRBV13 and TRBJ1-1, with unresolved D. V shed 4 bases and J shed 0 bases, with 12 bases lying between them. The germline CDR1 and CDR2 sequences are PRHDT and FYEKMQ (reference sequence). This CDR3 comprises 15 residues. This CDR3 is CASSYLDGLNTEAFF. Written as DNA, the CDR3 is TGTGCCAGCAGCTACCTAGACGGCCTGAACACTGAAGCTTTCTTT.

This clonotype was detected ten times or more. The CDR3 DNA is TGTGCCAGCAGCTACGGGGTGGGACCCCAAGAGACCCAGTACTTC. Its protein product is CASSYGVGPQETQYF. J is TRBJ2-5 and V is TRBV7-2, with D perhaps being TRBD1 or TRBD2 (5 bases each). The length of the CDR3 is 15 residues. V lost 4 bases, J lost 1 base, and 13 bases lay in between. Germline V CDR1 and CDR2: SGHTA, FQGNSA.

This clonotype came up many times. The rearrangement joins TRBV27 to TRBJ2-3; TRBD1 agrees at 8 bases. V lost 0 bases to trimming and J lost 6 bases; unmatched junction nucleotides: 8. Germline V gene data show CDR1 as MNHEY and CDR2 as SMNVEV (reference sequence). CDR3 length equals 16 residues. This CDR3 is CASSLSNRGSSDTQYF. The CDR3 region has the DNA TGTGCCAGCAGTTTATCGAACAGGGGGTCTAGTGATACGCAGTATTTT.

The sample holds many counts of this clonotype. The gene calls are TRBV20-1 and TRBJ2-5; TRBD1 agrees at 7 bases. CDR1 and CDR2 from the germline V gene are DFQATT and SNEGSKA (reference sequence). The CDR3 is 15 residues long. Trimming took 0 bases from V and 6 from J; bases not matched to a gene: 10. As DNA, the CDR3 is TGCAGTGCTAGAGATCGATTGAAGGGGGCGAAGACCCAGTACTTC. This gives the protein CSARDRLKGAKTQYF.

This chain links TRBV11-2 with TRBJ1-2, with a weak D call TRBD1 (5 bases). The V end lost 7 bases, the J end lost 6 bases, and 18 bases lay between the germline ends. Germline V lookup: CDR1 SGHAT, CDR2 FQNNGV. The CDR3 length is 14 residues. The CDR3, as DNA: TGTGCCAGCACCCCCGAGACAGAAAATGATGGCTACACCTTC. As protein: CASTPETENDGYTF.

This clonotype was observed a few times. The V and J genes are TRBV7-9 and TRBJ1-4, with a weak D call TRBD1 (5 bases). CDR1 and CDR2 from the germline V gene are SEHNR and FQNEAQ (reference sequence). Trimming left V 4 bases short and J 8 bases short, with 17 bases between. The CDR3 sequence is 15 residues long. The CDR3 spells CASSSPGTRNEKLFF. CDR3 bases: TGTGCCAGCAGCTCACCCGGGACTCGTAACGAAAAACTGTTTTTT.

This clonotype was seen at least ten times. V usage is TRBV12-3 or TRBV12-4 and J usage is TRBJ2-3, with 11 bases identical to TRBD1. V lost 3 bases, J lost 5 bases, and 4 bases stayed unmatched. The CDR3 is made up of 15 amino acids. The CDR3 protein is CASSLDRGREDTQYF. The CDR3 DNA follows: TGTGCCAGCAGTTTGGACAGGGGGCGAGAAGATACGCAGTATTTT.

In its sample, this clonotype was seen a few times. This chain uses TRBV5-6 with TRBJ2-7; 7 positions agree with TRBD1. Germline V lookup: CDR1 SGHDT, CDR2 YYEEEE. Trimming took 4 bases from V and 0 from J; bases not matched to a gene: 7. The CDR3 loop spans 15 amino acids. CDR3 region: CASSPQTGSSYEQYF. Here the CDR3 DNA reads TGTGCCAGCAGCCCCCAGACAGGGAGCTCCTACGAGCAGTACTTC.

In its sample, this clonotype was seen a few times. The gene calls are TRBV20-1 and TRBJ1-4; tentative D call: TRBD1 (5 bases). This CDR3 has 13 residues. V lost 0 bases and J lost 7, with 9 bases in between. The germline V gene encodes CDR1 DFQATT and CDR2 SNEGSKA (reference sequence). The CDR3 DNA follows: TGCAGTGCTAGAGAGGCAGGGACTGAAAAACTGTTTTTT. Translation: CSAREAGTEKLFF.

Ten or more counts support this clonotype. The V call is TRBV7-9, the J call TRBJ2-1; D is unclear. The CDR3 has 14 amino acids. The V and J ends lost 1 base and 4 bases respectively, with 8 bases between them. Germline V gene sequence: CDR1 SEHNR, CDR2 FQNEAQ (reference sequence). The CDR3, as DNA: TGTGCCAGCAGCTTAGAACAGATGTACAATGAGCAGTTCTTC. Encoded protein: CASSLEQMYNEQFF.

At least ten counts were recorded for this clonotype. The V gene is TRBV20-1, the J gene TRBJ2-1, with 10 bases fitting TRBD2. CDR1 DFQATT and CDR2 SNEGSKA come from the germline V gene (reference sequence). CDR3 size: 15 residues. The junction had 4 bases not matched to a gene; V was cut back by 5 bases and J by 0 bases. In nucleotides, the CDR3 is TGCAGTGCTGTGAGCGGGAGGGCCTCCTACAATGAGCAGTTCTTC. Amino acids: CSAVSGRASYNEQFF.

This clonotype was detected ten times or more. CDR3 DNA sequence: TGTGCCAGCAGCACAAAGAAGAATCAGCCCCAGCATTTT. Protein: CASSTKKNQPQHF. V usage is TRBV27 and J usage is TRBJ1-5, with D unclear. Germline V gene data show CDR1 as MNHEY and CDR2 as SMNVEV (reference sequence). The CDR3 length is 13 residues. Trimming left V 6 bases short and J 4 bases short, with 10 bases between.

In regard to this clonotype: A much larger clone differs from this one at a single base, so this may be a read error. The genes are TRBV4-3 and TRBJ1-2; 8 nucleotides line up with TRBD1. J was trimmed by 7 bases and V by 0 bases; bases with no gene match: 7. The V gene's germline CDR1 is LGHNA and CDR2 YSLEER. The CDR3 covers 15 residues. The CDR3 DNA reads TGCGCCAGCAGCCAAGATGTGGACAGGGCAATTGGCTACACCTTC. Translation gives CASSQDVDRAIGYTF.

J is TRBJ2-7 and V is TRBV7-8; weak D call: TRBD2 (6 bases). Germline CDR1 and CDR2: SGHVS and FQNEAQ. This CDR3 is 14 amino acids long. V was trimmed by 1 base and J by 8 bases, leaving 15 bases between them. The CDR3 DNA reads as TGTGCCAGCAGCTTAGAGGGGACTCCTTACAAGCAGTACTTC. It codes for CASSLEGTPYKQYF.

This clonotype was picked up many times. The rearrangement joins TRBV28 to TRBJ2-3, with TRBD2 matching 12 bases. J was trimmed by 5 bases and V by 6 bases; bases with no gene match: 6. This CDR3 comprises 15 residues. The V gene's germline CDR1 is MDHEN and CDR2 SYDVKM. This chain's CDR3 is CASSPLAGGEDTQYF. In nucleotides, the CDR3 is TGTGCCAGCAGCCCACTAGCGGGAGGTGAAGATACGCAGTATTTT.

This clonotype was recorded at least ten times. V and J are TRBV29-1 and TRBJ2-7, with TRBD1 identical over 7 bases. Germline V CDR1 and CDR2: SQVTM, ANQGSEA. The CDR3 sequence is 12 residues long. The V segment lost 5 bases and the J segment 2 bases; nucleotides outside the gene matches: 3. The CDR3 DNA sequence: TGCAGCGTTACGGGACAGACCTACGAGCAGTACTTC. Protein sequence: CSVTGQTYEQYF.

This clonotype was picked up many times. V gene TRBV6-2 or TRBV6-3 combines with J gene TRBJ2-3; D is possibly TRBD1 (5 bases). Trimming took off 1 base at V and 4 bases at J, with 9 bases between the two ends. Germline lookup yields CDR1 MNHEY and CDR2 SVGEGT. CDR3 length: 14 residues. CDR3 nucleotides: TGTGCCAGCAGTTACTTCAGGGTAGCAGATACGCAGTATTTT. Translation: CASSYFRVADTQYF.

This clonotype has at least ten counts. The rearrangement uses TRBV6-2 or TRBV6-3 and TRBJ2-3; no firm D call. The V gene's germline CDR1 is MNHEY and CDR2 SVGEGT. This CDR3 is built from 15 residues. The germline V and J ends were trimmed by 3 bases and 7 bases, with 17 bases remaining between them. CDR3 region: CASSYQSGLLHTQYF. CDR3 nucleotides: TGTGCCAGCAGTTATCAATCGGGTTTGTTGCATACGCAGTATTTT.

The rearrangement links TRBV15 to TRBJ2-1; no clear D gene. V was shortened by 3 bases and J by 5 bases, with 14 bases between the two germline ends. CDR3 length: 15 amino acids. Germline V gene lookup returns CDR1 LNHNV and CDR2 YYDKDF (reference sequence). CDR3 DNA: TGTGCCACCAGCAGCGATATCGACCCACACAATGAGCAGTTCTTC. Its protein product is CATSSDIDPHNEQFF.

About this clonotype itself: This may come from a read error, since a much larger clone is one base off. The V call is TRBV30, the J call TRBJ2-5; D ambiguous. In germline, CDR1 is GTSNPN, CDR2 SVGIG (reference sequence). The CDR3 spans 13 residues. The V end lost 2 bases, the J end lost 2 bases, and 9 bases lay between the germline ends. The CDR3, as DNA: TGTGCCTGGAGTATACGAACACAAGAGACCCAGTACTTC. Translated, it gives CAWSIRTQETQYF.